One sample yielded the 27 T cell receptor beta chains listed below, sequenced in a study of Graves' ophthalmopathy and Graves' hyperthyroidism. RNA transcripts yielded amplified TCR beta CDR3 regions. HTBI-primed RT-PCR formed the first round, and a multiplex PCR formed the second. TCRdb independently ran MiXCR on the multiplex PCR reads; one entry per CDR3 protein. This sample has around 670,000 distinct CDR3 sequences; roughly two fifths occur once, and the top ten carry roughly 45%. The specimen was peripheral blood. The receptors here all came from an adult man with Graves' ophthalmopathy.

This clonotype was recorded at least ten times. The CDR3, as DNA: TGTGCCAGCAGTGAAAGGGGGAAACAGGGTCGAAACACTGAAGCTTTCTTT. Its protein product is CASSERGKQGRNTEAFF. V usage is TRBV25-1 and J usage is TRBJ1-1; D is perhaps TRBD1 (6 bases). The CDR3 has 17 amino acids. Germline V CDR1 and CDR2: MGHDK, SYGVNS. Trimming shortened V by 2 bases and J by 2 bases, and 18 bases separated the two germline ends.

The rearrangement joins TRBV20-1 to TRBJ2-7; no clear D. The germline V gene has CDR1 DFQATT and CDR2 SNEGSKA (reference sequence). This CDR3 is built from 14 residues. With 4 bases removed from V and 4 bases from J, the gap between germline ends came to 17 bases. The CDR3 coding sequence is TGCAGTGCTACCACACGTCGGGCACCGTACGAGCAGTACTTC. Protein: CSATTRRAPYEQYF.

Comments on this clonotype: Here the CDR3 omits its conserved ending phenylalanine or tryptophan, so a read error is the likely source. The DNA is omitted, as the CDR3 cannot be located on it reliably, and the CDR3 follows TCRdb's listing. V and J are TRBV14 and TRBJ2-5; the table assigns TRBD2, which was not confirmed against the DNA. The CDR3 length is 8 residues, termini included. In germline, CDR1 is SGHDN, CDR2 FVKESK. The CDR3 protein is CASSQIRR.

The CDR3 region has the DNA TGTGCCAGCAGCCGCTTTGGCAGGAGGTACCAAGAGACCCAGTACTTC. Protein: CASSRFGRRYQETQYF. The genes are TRBV7-9 and TRBJ2-5, with D perhaps TRBD2 (5 bases). This CDR3 has 16 amino acids. V lost 5 bases and J lost 0, with 16 bases in between. Germline values: CDR1 SEHNR, CDR2 FQNEAQ (reference sequence).

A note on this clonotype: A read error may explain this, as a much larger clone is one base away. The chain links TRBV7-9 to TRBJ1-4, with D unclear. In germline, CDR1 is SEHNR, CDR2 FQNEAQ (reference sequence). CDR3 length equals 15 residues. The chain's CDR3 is CAGSSRRAHDEKLFF. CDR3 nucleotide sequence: TGTGCCGGCAGCTCCAGAAGAGCGCATGATGAAAAACTGTTTTTT.

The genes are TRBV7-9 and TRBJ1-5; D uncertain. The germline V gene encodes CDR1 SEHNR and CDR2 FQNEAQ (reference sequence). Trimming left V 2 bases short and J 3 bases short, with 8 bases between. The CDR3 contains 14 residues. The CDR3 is CASSLNQNNQPQHF. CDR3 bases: TGTGCCAGCAGCTTAAATCAGAACAATCAGCCCCAGCATTTT.

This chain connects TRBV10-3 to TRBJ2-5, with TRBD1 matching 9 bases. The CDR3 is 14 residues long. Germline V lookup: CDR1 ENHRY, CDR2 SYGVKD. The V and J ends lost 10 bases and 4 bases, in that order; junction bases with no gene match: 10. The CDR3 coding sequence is TGTGCCAGCAGGGGGACAGGGAGTTCAGAGACCCAGTACTTC. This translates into CASRGTGSSETQYF.

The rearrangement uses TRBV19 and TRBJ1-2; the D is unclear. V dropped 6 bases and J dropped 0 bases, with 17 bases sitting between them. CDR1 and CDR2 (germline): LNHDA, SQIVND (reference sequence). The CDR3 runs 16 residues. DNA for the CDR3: TGTGCCAGTAGCTCCTCATGGGTTAGAGCTAACTATGGCTACACCTTC. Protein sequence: CASSSSWVRANYGYTF.

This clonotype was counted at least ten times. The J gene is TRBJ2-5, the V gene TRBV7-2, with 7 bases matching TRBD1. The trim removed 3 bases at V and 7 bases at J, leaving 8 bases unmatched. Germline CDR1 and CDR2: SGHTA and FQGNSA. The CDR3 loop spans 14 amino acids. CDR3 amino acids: CASSFYRGEGTQYF. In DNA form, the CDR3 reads TGTGCCAGCAGCTTCTACAGGGGAGAAGGGACCCAGTACTTC.

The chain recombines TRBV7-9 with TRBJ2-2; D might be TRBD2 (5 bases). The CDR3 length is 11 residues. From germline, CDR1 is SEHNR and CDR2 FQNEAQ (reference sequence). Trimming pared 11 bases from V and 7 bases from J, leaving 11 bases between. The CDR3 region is CAWMRVGELFF. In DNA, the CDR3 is TGTGCCTGGATGAGGGTCGGGGAGCTGTTTTTT.

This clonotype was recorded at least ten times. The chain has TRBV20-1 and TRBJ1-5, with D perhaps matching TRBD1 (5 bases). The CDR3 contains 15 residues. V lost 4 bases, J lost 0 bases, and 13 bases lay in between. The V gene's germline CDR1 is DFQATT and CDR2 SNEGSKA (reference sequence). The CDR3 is CSATDGTYSNQPQHF. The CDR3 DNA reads TGCAGTGCTACCGACGGGACCTATAGCAATCAGCCCCAGCATTTT.

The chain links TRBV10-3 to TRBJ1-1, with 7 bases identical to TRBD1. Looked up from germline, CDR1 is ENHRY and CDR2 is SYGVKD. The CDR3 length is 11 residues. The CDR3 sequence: CVESQGGEAFF. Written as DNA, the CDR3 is TGTGTAGAGTCCCAGGGGGGTGAAGCTTTCTTT.

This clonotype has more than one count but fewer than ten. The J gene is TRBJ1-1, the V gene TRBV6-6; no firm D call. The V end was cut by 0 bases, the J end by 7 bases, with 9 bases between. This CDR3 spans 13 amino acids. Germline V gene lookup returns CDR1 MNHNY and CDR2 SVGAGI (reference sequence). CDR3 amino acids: CASSYSREIEAFF. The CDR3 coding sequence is TGTGCCAGCAGTTACTCGAGGGAGATTGAAGCTTTCTTT.

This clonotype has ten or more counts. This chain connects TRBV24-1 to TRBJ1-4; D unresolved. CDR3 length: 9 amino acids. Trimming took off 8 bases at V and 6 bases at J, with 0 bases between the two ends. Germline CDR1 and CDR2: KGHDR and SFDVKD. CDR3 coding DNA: TGTGCCACCAATGAAAAACTGTTTTTT. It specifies CATNEKLFF.

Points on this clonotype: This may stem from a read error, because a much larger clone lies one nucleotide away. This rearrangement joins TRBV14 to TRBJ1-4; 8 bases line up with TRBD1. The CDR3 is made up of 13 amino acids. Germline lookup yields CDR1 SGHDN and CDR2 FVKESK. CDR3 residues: CVSSRRGHEKLFF. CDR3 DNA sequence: TGTGTCAGCAGCCGCAGGGGGCATGAAAAACTGTTTTTT.

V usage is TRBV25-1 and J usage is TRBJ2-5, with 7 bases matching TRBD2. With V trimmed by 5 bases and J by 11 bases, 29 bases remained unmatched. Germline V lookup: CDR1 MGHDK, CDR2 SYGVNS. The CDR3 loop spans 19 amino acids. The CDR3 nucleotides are TGTGCCAGCAGTTTAGGGACTACGCTCCGGGACGTCAACGTGGAGGAGCAGTACTTC. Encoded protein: CASSLGTTLRDVNVEEQYF.

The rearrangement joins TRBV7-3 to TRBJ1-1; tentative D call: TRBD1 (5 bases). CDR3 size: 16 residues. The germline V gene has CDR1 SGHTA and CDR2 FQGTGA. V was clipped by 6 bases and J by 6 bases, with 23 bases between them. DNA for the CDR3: TGTGCCAGCAGTTTCGCACCCGGGGGGGTAAGGTCTGAAGCTTTCTTT. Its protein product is CASSFAPGGVRSEAFF.

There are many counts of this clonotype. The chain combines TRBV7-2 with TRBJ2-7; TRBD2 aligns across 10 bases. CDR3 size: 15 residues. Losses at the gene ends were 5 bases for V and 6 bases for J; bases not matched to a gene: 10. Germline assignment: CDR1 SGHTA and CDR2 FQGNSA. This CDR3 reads CASSPWSGRESEQYF. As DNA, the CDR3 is TGTGCCAGCAGCCCCTGGAGCGGGAGGGAAAGCGAGCAGTACTTC. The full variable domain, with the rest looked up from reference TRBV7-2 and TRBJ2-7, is GAGVSQSPSNKVTEKGKDVELRCDPISGHTALYWYRQSLGQGLEFLIYFQGNSAPDKSGLPSDRFSAERTGGSVSTLTIQRTQQEDSAVYLCASSPWSGRESEQYFGPGTRLTVT.

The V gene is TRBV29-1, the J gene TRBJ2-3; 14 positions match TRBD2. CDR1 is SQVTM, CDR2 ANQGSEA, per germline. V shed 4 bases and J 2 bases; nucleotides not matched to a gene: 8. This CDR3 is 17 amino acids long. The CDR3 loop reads CSVAGLAGEDPTDTQYF. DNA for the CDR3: TGCAGCGTTGCGGGACTAGCGGGAGAGGACCCCACAGATACGCAGTATTTT.

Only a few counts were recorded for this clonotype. The DNA of the CDR3 is TGTGCCACCAGTCTCAGGCAGGGGTTCACAGATACGCAGTATTTT. Its translation: CATSLRQGFTDTQYF. The V call is TRBV15, the J call TRBJ2-3; weak D call: TRBD1 (6 bases). CDR1 LNHNV and CDR2 YYDKDF come from the germline V gene (reference sequence). Trimming stripped 6 bases from V and 2 bases from J, with 15 bases between. This CDR3 comprises 15 residues.

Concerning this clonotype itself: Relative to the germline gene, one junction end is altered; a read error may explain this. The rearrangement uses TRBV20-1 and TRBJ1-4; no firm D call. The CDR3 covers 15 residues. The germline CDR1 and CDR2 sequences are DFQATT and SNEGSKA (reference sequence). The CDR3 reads CSARDYEKANERLFF. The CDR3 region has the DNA TGCAGTGCTAGAGATTACGAGAAAGCTAATGAAAGACTGTTTTTT.

CDR3: CSLGGDPEQFF. The CDR3 DNA is TGCAGCTTAGGGGGGGACCCTGAGCAGTTCTTC. The chain recombines TRBV29-1 with TRBJ2-1; perhaps TRBD2 as D (7 bases). The CDR3 totals 11 residues. The V and J ends lost 8 bases and 9 bases respectively, with 14 bases between them. Per germline, CDR1 SQVTM and CDR2 ANQGSEA.

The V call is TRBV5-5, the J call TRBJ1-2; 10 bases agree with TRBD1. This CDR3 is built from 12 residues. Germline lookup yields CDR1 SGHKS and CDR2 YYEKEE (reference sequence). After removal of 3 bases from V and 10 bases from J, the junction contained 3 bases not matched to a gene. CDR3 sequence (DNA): TGTGCCAGCAGCTCGGGGACAGGGGACTACACCTTC. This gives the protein CASSSGTGDYTF.

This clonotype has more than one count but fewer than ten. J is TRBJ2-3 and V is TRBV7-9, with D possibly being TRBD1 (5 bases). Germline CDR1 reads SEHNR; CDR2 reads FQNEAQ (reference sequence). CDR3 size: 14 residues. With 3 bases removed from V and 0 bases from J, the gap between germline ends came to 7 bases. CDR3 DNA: TGTGCCAGCAGCTTGGGGCGGAGCACAGATACGCAGTATTTT. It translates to CASSLGRSTDTQYF.

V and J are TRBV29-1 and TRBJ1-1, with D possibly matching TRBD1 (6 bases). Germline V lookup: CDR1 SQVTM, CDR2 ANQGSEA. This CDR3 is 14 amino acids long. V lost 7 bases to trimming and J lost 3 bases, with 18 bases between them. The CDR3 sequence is CSARRGGLDTEAFF. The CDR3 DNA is TGCAGCGCTCGGAGGGGGGGTTTGGACACTGAAGCTTTCTTT.

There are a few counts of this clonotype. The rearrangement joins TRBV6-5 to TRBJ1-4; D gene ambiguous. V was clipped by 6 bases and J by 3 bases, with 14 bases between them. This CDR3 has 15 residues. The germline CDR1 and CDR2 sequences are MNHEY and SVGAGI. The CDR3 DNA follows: TGTGCCAGCAGACCGCGCGGAGGGCCTAATGAAAAACTGTTTTTT. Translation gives CASRPRGGPNEKLFF.

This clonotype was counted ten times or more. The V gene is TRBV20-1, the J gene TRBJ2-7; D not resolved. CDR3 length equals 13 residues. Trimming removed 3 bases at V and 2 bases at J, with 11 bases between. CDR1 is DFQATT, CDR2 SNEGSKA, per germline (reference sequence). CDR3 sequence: CSASSPNAYEQYF. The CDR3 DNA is TGCAGTGCTAGTTCGCCCAACGCCTACGAGCAGTACTTC.